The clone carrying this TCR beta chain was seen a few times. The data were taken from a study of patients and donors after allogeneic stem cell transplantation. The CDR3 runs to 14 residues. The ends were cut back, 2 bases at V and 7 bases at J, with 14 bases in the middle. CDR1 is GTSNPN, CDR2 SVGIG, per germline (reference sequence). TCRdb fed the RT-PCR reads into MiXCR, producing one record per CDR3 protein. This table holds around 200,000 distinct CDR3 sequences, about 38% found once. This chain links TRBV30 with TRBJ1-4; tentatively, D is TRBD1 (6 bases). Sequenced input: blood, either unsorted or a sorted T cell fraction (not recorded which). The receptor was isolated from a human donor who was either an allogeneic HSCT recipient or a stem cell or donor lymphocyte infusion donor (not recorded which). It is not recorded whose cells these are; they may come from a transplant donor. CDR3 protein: CAWSLDRIREKLFF. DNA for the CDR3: TGTGCCTGGAGTCTCGACAGGATTCGTGAAAAACTGTTTTTT.